A selection of T cell receptor beta chains follows, all from one sample in a study of identical twins. TCRdb analysed the 5' RACE reads with MiXCR anew, one entry per CDR3 protein. The sample yields roughly 490,000 distinct CDR3 sequences, 14% seen once. The sample also formed part of further work on yellow fever vaccine responses in identical twins.

Sequences were obtained from CD4+ T cells sorted from blood. Receptors were obtained from a woman aged 18-29 years in good health. Each CDR3 is given with its conserved first and last residue.

V gene	J gene	CDR3 protein
TRBV4-1	TRBJ2-3	CASSQVEGADTQYF
TRBV20-1	TRBJ2-2	CSAREPAGGNTGELFF
TRBV24-1	TRBJ2-3	CATSDPGLAGGSDTQYF
TRBV4-2	TRBJ1-5	CASSQDIAGQGRTQPQHF
TRBV6-5	TRBJ1-2	CASSYGGYGYTF
TRBV28	TRBJ2-1	CASRGQGPYNEQFF
TRBV3-1	TRBJ1-2	CASSLGGTGSYGYTF
TRBV29-1	TRBJ2-3	CSVEMSTDTQYF
TRBV15	TRBJ2-7	CATSRNRAYEQYF
TRBV10-3	TRBJ1-5	CATSGEGAAGQPQHF
TRBV3-1	TRBJ2-7	CASSQVTGGSYEQYF
TRBV12-3/TRBV12-4	TRBJ1-1	CASSLVMNTEAFF
TRBV6-1	TRBJ2-5	CAGGQNPQETQYF
TRBV7-3	TRBJ2-3	CASSLMGQRGSSSTDTQYF